This T cell receptor beta chain was sequenced for a study of beta chain features in type 1 diabetes. Study overall: All of the samples together had 107,917,701 sorted cells examined. Study conclusions and caveats: Whether HLA type influences TCRB rearrangement remained unresolved here.

The length of the CDR3 is 15 residues. Germline values: CDR1 LGHNA, CDR2 YSLEER. V was trimmed by 0 bases and J by 4 bases, leaving 12 bases between them. About 120 mL of blood, on average, came from one heparinised draw per donor. Concerning this clone: What it binds is unknown.

Expressed TCRB transcripts were sequenced because the entire RNA isolate underwent reverse transcription. TCRdb's table, derived via immunoSEQ multiplex PCR, lists solely in-frame clones and lacks some. The sample lists over 700,000 clones, under 20% seen once, with 0.02% to 0.03% in the top ten. The chain links TRBV4-3 to TRBJ2-5; D is possibly TRBD1 (5 bases). The specimen sequenced was naive CD4+ T cells from blood. The source is a woman aged 18-30 years in good health. DNA for the CDR3: TGCGCCAGCAGCCAAGATACTCTGGGGCGAGAGACCCAGTACTTC. Translation gives CASSQDTLGRETQYF.